A single sample gave rise to the 19 T cell receptor beta chains below, sequenced in a study of blood T cells in healthy people across ages. A J-beta primer mix and a sample-barcoded 5' primer were used in a second PCR of roughly 6 to 11 cycles. TCRdb reanalysed the 5' RACE reads using MiXCR and keeps one entry per CDR3 protein. Found here are approximately 830,000 distinct CDR3 sequences, around 62% of them singletons; the top ten hold around 30%. Input material: blood. The source is a man under 40 in good health.

This clonotype was detected a few times. The genes are TRBV29-1 and TRBJ2-1; 7 bases match TRBD1. The tail of the sequence fits TRBJ2-7 better, so the J call may be wrong. The CDR3 has 13 residues. Germline V CDR1 and CDR2: SQVTM, ANQGSEA. The CDR3 region is CSAEGTDLYEQYF. CDR3 DNA sequence: TGCAGCGCCGAGGGGACAGATCTCTACGAGCAGTACTTC.

This clonotype was seen a single time. The chain links TRBV7-2 to TRBJ2-1, with D tentatively TRBD2 (7 bases). The V gene lost 3 bases and the J gene lost 7 bases, with 16 bases spanning the gap. The CDR3 spans 15 residues. Germline CDR1 is SGHTA and CDR2 is FQGNSA. CDR3 nucleotide sequence: TGTGCCAGCAGCTTCCCACTCGCGGGGGCAAATGAGCAGTTCTTC. Residues: CASSFPLAGANEQFF.

This clonotype was picked up a small number of times. The chain is built from TRBV6-5 and TRBJ1-2; D remains unclear. Trimming took off 2 bases at V and 7 bases at J, with 11 bases between the two ends. CDR1 and CDR2 (germline): MNHEY, SVGAGI. The CDR3 runs 13 residues. Here the CDR3 reads CASSYEVGSGYTF. CDR3 bases: TGTGCCAGCAGTTACGAAGTAGGGTCTGGCTACACCTTC.

This clonotype has more than one count but fewer than ten. This chain joins TRBV29-1 and TRBJ2-7; 15 nucleotides line up with TRBD2. Trimming took 7 bases from V and 1 from J; bases not matched to a gene: 8. This CDR3 has 16 amino acids. Germline V lookup: CDR1 SQVTM, CDR2 ANQGSEA. The DNA of the CDR3 is TGCAGCGCCAAGGGACTAGCGGGGGGTCTATCCTACGAGCAGTACTTC. Its protein product is CSAKGLAGGLSYEQYF.

This clonotype came up a few times. The chain uses TRBV29-1 and TRBJ1-2, with 8 bases matching TRBD1. Losses at the gene ends were 3 bases for V and 5 bases for J; bases not matched to a gene: 14. Germline CDR1 is SQVTM and CDR2 is ANQGSEA. The CDR3 runs 16 residues. The CDR3 DNA sequence: TGCAGCGTTGATAGGGCAGGGGGCGCGAGAGGGTATGGCTACACCTTC. This encodes CSVDRAGGARGYGYTF.

The chain is built from TRBV9 and TRBJ2-1; TRBD2 agrees at 8 bases. The CDR3 is 16 residues long. Losses at the gene ends were 2 bases for V and 3 bases for J; bases not matched to a gene: 7. Germline CDR1 SGDLS, CDR2 YYNGEE. CDR3 sequence: CASSVPSGGGYNEQFF. The CDR3 coding sequence is TGTGCCAGCAGCGTCCCCTCGGGGGGGGGCTACAATGAGCAGTTCTTC.

Many counts were recorded for this clonotype. This chain connects TRBV29-1 to TRBJ2-5; D possibly corresponds to TRBD1 (6 bases). The ends were cut back, 5 bases at V and 1 base at J, with 8 bases in the middle. Germline V gene lookup returns CDR1 SQVTM and CDR2 ANQGSEA. There are 12 residues in the CDR3. DNA of the CDR3: TGCAGCGTTCGAGGGGGCCAAGAGACCCAGTACTTC. It specifies CSVRGGQETQYF.

V is TRBV7-2 and J is TRBJ2-7; 9 nucleotides align to TRBD2. Germline trimming cut 2 bases from V and 4 bases from J; bases unmatched to any gene: 6. The CDR3 runs to 15 residues. Germline assignment: CDR1 SGHTA and CDR2 FQGNSA. The CDR3 region has the DNA TGTGCCAGCAGCTTAACGGATAGCGGGGGATACGAGCAGTACTTC. Amino acids: CASSLTDSGGYEQYF.

The chain recombines TRBV12-3 or TRBV12-4 with TRBJ2-7, with D perhaps given as TRBD1 or TRBD2 (5 bases each). The CDR3 extends over 14 amino acids. V lost 4 bases to trimming and J lost 4 bases, with 14 bases between them. CDR3 sequence reads: CASSSRPGPYEQYF. The CDR3 region has the DNA TGTGCCAGCAGTTCCCGCCCGGGACCTTACGAGCAGTACTTC.

The genes are TRBV4-2 and TRBJ1-5; D is unclear. The CDR3 is 13 amino acids. From germline, CDR1 is LGHNA and CDR2 YNFKEQ. V was cut by 0 bases and J by 9 bases, with 9 bases left in between. This CDR3 is CASSQEVDRPQHF. The CDR3 coding sequence is TGTGCCAGCAGCCAAGAGGTGGATAGGCCCCAGCATTTT.

The chain links TRBV5-1 to TRBJ2-1; D call uncertain. Germline assignment: CDR1 SGHRS and CDR2 YFSETQ. Trimming shortened V by 6 bases and J by 0 bases, and 13 bases separated the two germline ends. This CDR3 comprises 15 residues. CDR3 in amino acids: CASNPIRSSYNEQFF. CDR3 in DNA: TGCGCCAGCAATCCCATCCGGAGCTCCTACAATGAGCAGTTCTTC.

This chain joins TRBV4-2 and TRBJ2-1; 7 positions match TRBD2. The CDR3 runs to 13 residues. The trim removed 5 bases at V and 10 bases at J, leaving 8 bases unmatched. Germline V CDR1 and CDR2: LGHNA, YNFKEQ. The CDR3 nucleotides read TGTGCCAGCAGCGGGGGGGGACTCTACGAGCAGTTCTTC. Protein sequence: CASSGGGLYEQFF.

This sequence joins TRBV20-1 and TRBJ2-7, with D possibly TRBD2 on 5 matching bases. This CDR3 region has 14 residues. Germline values: CDR1 DFQATT, CDR2 SNEGSKA (reference sequence). Trimming removed 0 bases at V and 1 base at J, with 10 bases between. CDR3 bases: TGCAGTGCTAGAGATCACCAGCGGTCCTACGAGCAGTACTTC. This translates into CSARDHQRSYEQYF.

The V call is TRBV20-1, the J call TRBJ1-5; tentative D call: TRBD1 (5 bases). The V end was cut by 8 bases, the J end by 5 bases, with 22 bases between. The germline V gene encodes CDR1 DFQATT and CDR2 SNEGSKA (reference sequence). This CDR3 has 15 amino acids. CDR3 in amino acids: CSTPLFGQPDQPQHF. In DNA form, the CDR3 reads TGCAGTACTCCGCTCTTTGGACAACCCGATCAGCCCCAGCATTTT.

DNA for the CDR3: TGTGCCAGCAGCTTTTCTTCGGGGTCCTACGAGCAGTACTTC. Its translation: CASSFSSGSYEQYF. The V and J genes are TRBV7-2 and TRBJ2-7, with D possibly TRBD2 on 5 matching bases. The germline CDR1 and CDR2 sequences are SGHTA and FQGNSA. Trimming removed 3 bases at V and 1 base at J, with 10 bases between. CDR3 length: 14 residues.

The chain links TRBV6-6 to TRBJ1-5; TRBD1 aligns across 10 bases. Unmatched junction bases numbered 6, after V lost 6 bases and J lost 7 bases. This CDR3 region has 14 residues. Germline lookup yields CDR1 MNHNY and CDR2 SVGAGI (reference sequence). The CDR3, as DNA: TGTGCCAGCAGCCTTGACAGGGGGCTCCAGCCCCAGCATTTT. It encodes CASSLDRGLQPQHF.

As to this clonotype: The junction departs from the called germline gene at one end, perhaps through a read error. This chain joins TRBV7-2 and TRBJ2-5; D is undetermined. CDR1 and CDR2 from the germline V gene are SGHTA and FQGNSA. The length of the CDR3 is 13 residues. CDR3 DNA sequence: TGTGCCGGCAGCTTTGTTGGGCAAGAGACCCAGTACTTC. Its translation: CAGSFVGQETQYF.

V and J are TRBV20-1 and TRBJ2-3; the D is unclear. This CDR3 region has 15 residues. Germline assignment: CDR1 DFQATT and CDR2 SNEGSKA (reference sequence). V lost 0 bases and J lost 0, with 10 bases in between. The CDR3 spells CSARDLWRSTDTQYF. The CDR3 nucleotides are TGCAGTGCTAGAGATCTCTGGCGGAGCACAGATACGCAGTATTTT.

This clonotype occurred once. The CDR3 region has the DNA TGTGCCAGCAGTTACCGAGGGCTTGAAAAACTGTTTTTT. It translates to CASSYRGLEKLFF. The V and J genes are TRBV6-6 and TRBJ1-4; D ambiguous. The CDR3 spans 13 residues. Germline loops: CDR1 MNHNY, CDR2 SVGAGI (reference sequence). Trimming shortened V by 2 bases and J by 7 bases, and 8 bases separated the two germline ends.